The clone carrying this T cell receptor beta chain occurred many times. Germline CDR1 and CDR2: SGHDN and FVKESK. This CDR3 has 13 amino acids. The V and J ends lost 3 bases and 6 bases respectively, with 10 bases between them. This specimen comes from a study of blood T cells in healthy people across ages. Those donating, healthy Caucasian individuals from Russia, were aged about 6 to 100. Total RNA, at least 6 micrograms per sample, was extracted from PBMCs. For the second PCR, which ran for about 7 to 11 cycles, a sample-barcoded 5' primer and a J-beta primer mix were used. TCRdb redid the calling of the 5' RACE reads with MiXCR, one entry per CDR3 protein. Among hundreds of thousands of distinct CDR3 sequences listed, approximately 22% were seen once.

The receptor was isolated from a man between 65 and 79 years old in good health. The sample taken for sequencing was blood. J is TRBJ2-3 and V is TRBV14, with TRBD2 as a possible D gene (6 bases). The CDR3 DNA is TGTGCCAGCAGCCAGGAGCGGGTGGATACGCAGTATTTT. It specifies CASSQERVDTQYF.